The T cell receptor beta chain described here comes from a study of CD8+CD57+ T cells in acquired aplastic anemia. Looking at the study overall: Sorted CD4+ and CD8+ cell DNA averaged about 3.5 ug. Study outcomes and limitations: Twenty-nine sequences, all CD8+ CDR3, were shared between patients and controls. Patients showed no significant difference from controls in CD8+ Simpson's diversity.

The length of the CDR3 is 11 residues. Trimming shortened V by 6 bases and J by 5 bases, and 8 bases separated the two germline ends. CDR1 is MNHEY and CDR2 is SVGAGI in the germline V gene. The study profiled TCR beta VDJ and CDR3 using genomic DNA as template. MiXCR, applied by TCRdb to the reads, yields one record per CDR3 protein. The sample has roughly 250,000 distinct CDR3 sequences; approximately 79% are singletons. This clonotype was detected ten times or more. What it binds is not known. CD8+CD57+ cell expansion had been shown by flow cytometry in patients chosen for sequencing. The chain employs TRBV6-5 and TRBJ2-7; D uncertain. Sequencing used sorted CD4+, CD8+, or CD8+CD57+ T cells (not recorded which) from PBMCs. The sequence came from a human donor with aplastic anemia. The CDR3 nucleotides are TGTGCCAGCAGAAACATCCACGAGCAGTACTTC. This gives the protein CASRNIHEQYF.